A single sample is the source of the 16 T cell receptor beta chains below, sequenced in a study of blood T cell repertoires in COVID-19. Sequenced by immunoSEQ multiplex PCR; TCRdb stores in-frame clones only, minus some. The table shows 300,000 or so clones, with more than 70% occurring only once. Sequencing was done on a sample of peripheral blood. These receptor sequences come from a man between 18 and 35 years old who had recovered from COVID-19.

As for this clone: The sample has other DNA sequences that encode this CDR3 too. The chain couples TRBV18 to TRBJ2-3, with TRBD1 as a possible D gene (6 bases). The CDR3 consists of 15 residues. The V gene's germline CDR1 is KGHSH and CDR2 LQKENI. V lost 6 bases, J lost 1 base, and 14 bases lay in between. This chain's CDR3 is CASSPPQGRTDTQYF. The CDR3 nucleotides read TGTGCCAGCTCTCCCCCCCAGGGGCGCACAGATACGCAGTATTTT.

The chain is built from TRBV2 and TRBJ2-7; 9 nucleotides match TRBD2. Germline CDR1 SNHLY, CDR2 FYNNEI. This CDR3 contains 19 residues. J gave up 0 bases and V 1 base, and 13 bases lay outside the gene matches. CDR3 sequence: CASSEGLVREGPLSYEQYF. CDR3 in DNA: TGTGCCAGCAGTGAAGGTTTGGTGCGGGAGGGCCCCCTCTCCTACGAGCAGTACTTC. The full variable domain, with the rest looked up from reference TRBV2 and TRBJ2-7, is EPEVTQTPSHQVTQMGQEVILRCVPISNHLYFYWYRQILGQKVEFLVSFYNNEISEKSEIFDDQFSVERPDGSNFTLKIRSTKLEDSAMYFCASSEGLVREGPLSYEQYFGPGTRLTVT.

V usage is TRBV6-5 and J usage is TRBJ2-1, with D perhaps matching TRBD1 (6 bases). Between the trimmed V and J ends, which lost 5 bases and 7 bases, there was a span of 12 bases. Germline CDR1 reads MNHEY; CDR2 reads SVGAGI. The CDR3 contains 13 residues. The CDR3: CASSTQGYNEQFF. The DNA of the CDR3 is TGTGCCAGCAGTACCCAGGGGTATAATGAGCAGTTCTTC.

The gene calls are TRBV9 and TRBJ2-3; 16 bases match TRBD2. V trimming: 2 bases; J trimming: 3 bases; junction bases outside the gene matches: 6. CDR3 size: 18 residues. Germline V gene data show CDR1 as SGDLS and CDR2 as YYNGEE. The CDR3 protein is CASSVEGLAGGWTDTQYF. CDR3 in DNA: TGTGCCAGCAGCGTCGAGGGACTAGCGGGGGGGTGGACAGATACGCAGTATTTT.

This chain links TRBV28 with TRBJ2-1, with 9 bases lining up with TRBD2. The CDR3 spans 14 residues. Trimming at V came to 7 bases and at J to 5 bases, leaving 6 bases not matched to a gene. Germline V gene lookup returns CDR1 MDHEN and CDR2 SYDVKM. The DNA of the CDR3 is TGTGCCAGCAAAAAGCGGGGGGCAGACAATGAGCAGTTCTTC. It codes for CASKKRGADNEQFF.

The chain couples TRBV5-6 to TRBJ2-7; 7 nucleotides align to TRBD1. This CDR3 is built from 14 residues. Per the germline V gene, CDR1 is SGHDT and CDR2 is YYEEEE. Trimming at V came to 0 bases and at J to 2 bases, leaving 2 bases not matched to a gene. The DNA of the CDR3 is TGTGCCAGCAGCTTGGACAGGGGAGCCTACGAGCAGTACTTC. Protein sequence: CASSLDRGAYEQYF.

The V and J genes are TRBV14 and TRBJ2-7, with D possibly matching TRBD2 (5 bases). The V end was cut by 4 bases, the J end by 3 bases, with 19 bases between. This CDR3 region has 16 residues. The germline CDR1 and CDR2 sequences are SGHDN and FVKESK. The CDR3 nucleotides are TGTGCCAGCAGCCCTACTAGTCGGCTGAGACTCTACGAGCAGTACTTC. It encodes CASSPTSRLRLYEQYF.

The gene calls are TRBV6-5 and TRBJ2-7; D possibly corresponds to TRBD1 (5 bases). V gave up 6 bases and J gave up 6 bases, with 15 bases separating them. The CDR3 has 13 amino acids. Germline CDR1 reads MNHEY; CDR2 reads SVGAGI. The CDR3 sequence is CASRKVDIREQYF. CDR3 DNA sequence: TGTGCCAGCAGAAAGGTGGACATCCGCGAGCAGTACTTC.

J is TRBJ2-5 and V is TRBV5-1; D ambiguous. Germline assignment: CDR1 SGHRS and CDR2 YFSETQ. V lost 1 base to trimming and J lost 0 bases, with 10 bases between them. CDR3 size: 15 residues. The CDR3: CASSLLAADQETQYF. The CDR3 nucleotides are TGCGCCAGCAGCTTGTTGGCGGCCGACCAAGAGACCCAGTACTTC. The full variable domain, in which reference TRBV5-1 and TRBJ2-5 provide the parts outside the CDR3, is KAGVTQTPRYLIKTRGQQVTLSCSPISGHRSVSWYQQTPGQGLQFLFEYFSETQRNKGNFPGRFSGRQFSNSRSEMNVSTLELGDSALYLCASSLLAADQETQYFGPGTRLLVL.

The chain carries TRBV10-3 and TRBJ1-2; weak D call: TRBD1 (5 bases). CDR1 and CDR2 from the germline V gene are ENHRY and SYGVKD. CDR3 length: 17 amino acids. V dropped 6 bases and J dropped 6 bases, with 26 bases sitting between them. CDR3 DNA: TGTGCCATCAGGAACTCACGGGACTCCCAAGGCTTCGATGGCTACACCTTC. Translation gives CAIRNSRDSQGFDGYTF.

V is TRBV2 and J is TRBJ1-2, with 7 bases aligning to TRBD1. CDR3 size: 13 residues. Losses at the gene ends were 7 bases for V and 8 bases for J; bases not matched to a gene: 10. CDR1 and CDR2 from the germline V gene are SNHLY and FYNNEI. The CDR3 nucleotides are TGTGCCAGCACCCGCACCGACAGGGTCGGCTACACCTTC. Translation gives CASTRTDRVGYTF.

This chain links TRBV5-1 with TRBJ1-3, with 7 nucleotides matching TRBD1. With V trimmed by 0 bases and J by 0 bases, 3 bases remained unmatched. The CDR3 sequence is 16 residues long. Germline-derived CDR1 and CDR2 are SGHRS and YFSETQ. CDR3 bases: TGCGCCAGCAGCTTGGGGGGACAGATCTCTGGAAACACCATATATTTT. Amino acid sequence: CASSLGGQISGNTIYF.

Turning to this clone: Other DNA sequences of this sample code for an identical CDR3. This rearrangement joins TRBV9 to TRBJ1-1, with D tentatively TRBD1 (5 bases). V was shortened by 0 bases and J by 2 bases, with 8 bases between the two germline ends. Germline CDR1 is SGDLS and CDR2 is YYNGEE. The CDR3 contains 14 residues. The CDR3 loop is CASSVGGVNTEAFF. CDR3 in DNA: TGTGCCAGCAGCGTAGGGGGCGTTAACACTGAAGCTTTCTTT. The full variable domain, rest sourced from reference TRBV9 and TRBJ1-1, is DSGVTQTPKHLITATGQRVTLRCSPRSGDLSVYWYQQSLDQGLQFLIQYYNGEERAKGNILERFSAQQFPDLHSELNLSSLELGDSALYFCASSVGGVNTEAFFGQGTRLTVV.

The rearrangement joins TRBV19 to TRBJ2-7; possibly TRBD2 for D (5 bases). The CDR3 totals 13 residues. V lost 5 bases, J lost 1 base, and 9 bases lay in between. Germline V CDR1 and CDR2: LNHDA, SQIVND (reference sequence). As DNA, the CDR3 is TGTGCCAGTAGTCCGGGATCTTCCTACGAGCAGTACTTC. Translation gives CASSPGSSYEQYF.

The V gene is TRBV3-1 (or the pseudogene TRBV3-2), the J gene TRBJ1-1; 10 nucleotides match TRBD1. The CDR3 loop spans 15 amino acids. CDR1 is LGHDT, CDR2 YNNKEL, per germline (reference sequence). The V and J ends lost 3 bases and 4 bases, in that order; junction bases with no gene match: 5. CDR3 DNA: TGTGCCAGCAGCCATTGGGGACAGGGGATCACTGAAGCTTTCTTT. Protein product: CASSHWGQGITEAFF.

CDR3 in amino acids: CATPATGRFHGYTF. CDR3 DNA: TGTGCCACCCCAGCCACAGGGCGCTTCCATGGCTACACCTTC. The chain carries TRBV13 and TRBJ1-2; the D gene is possibly TRBD1 (6 bases). Germline assignment: CDR1 PRHDT and CDR2 FYEKMQ (reference sequence). V dropped 10 bases and J dropped 6 bases, with 21 bases sitting between them. This CDR3 is built from 14 residues.